A single sample gave rise to the 18 T cell receptor beta chains below, sequenced in a study of T-cell reconstitution after alpha-beta-depleted transplantation in children. Unique molecular identifiers were incorporated when the TCRbeta library was constructed. TCRdb called the PCR reads again in MiXCR, with one record for every CDR3 protein. The sample consists of approximately 1,000,000 distinct CDR3 sequences, roughly 31% of them appearing once. The sequenced sample was PBMCs, mostly from graft donor cells, obtained 360 days after TCRalphabeta/CD19-depleted stem cell transplant. All receptors come from a boy under two years old who had a stem cell transplant for SCID, so the T cells may come from the graft donor.

The table lists this clonotype with many counts. A junction end diverges from the germline sequence, so it may reflect a read error. The rearrangement uses TRBV7-3 and TRBJ2-7; weak D call: TRBD1 (8 bases). CDR3 length equals 14 residues. Germline V gene lookup returns CDR1 SGHTA and CDR2 FQGTGA. CDR3 sequence (DNA): TGTGCCAGCAGTTTAACAGGGGGGGCCTACGAGCAGTACTTC. Translated, it gives CASSLTGGAYEQYF.

The rearrangement uses TRBV7-6 and TRBJ2-3, with 8 bases identical to TRBD1. The CDR3 consists of 18 residues. CDR1 is SGHVS, CDR2 FNYEAQ, per germline. J lost 0 bases, V lost 4 bases, and 12 bases had no gene match. CDR3 nucleotide sequence: TGTGCCAGCAGCTCCCCCCAGGGGGCTAGCGAGAGCACAGATACGCAGTATTTT. Its translation is CASSSPQGASESTDTQYF.

This clonotype was recorded a few times. The V call is TRBV9, the J call TRBJ2-3; 7 bases match TRBD2. CDR1 is SGDLS and CDR2 is YYNGEE in the germline V gene. The V segment lost 0 bases and the J segment 1 base; nucleotides outside the gene matches: 8. The CDR3 sequence is 17 residues long. CDR3 sequence: CASSVVPGGRGTDTQYF. CDR3 nucleotide sequence: TGTGCCAGCAGCGTAGTTCCGGGGGGAAGGGGCACAGATACGCAGTATTTT. Looking up the rest from reference TRBV9 and TRBJ2-3 gives the full variable domain: DSGVTQTPKHLITATGQRVTLRCSPRSGDLSVYWYQQSLDQGLQFLIQYYNGEERAKGNILERFSAQQFPDLHSELNLSSLELGDSALYFCASSVVPGGRGTDTQYFGPGTRLTVL.

In its sample, this clonotype was seen a few times. The chain is built from TRBV30 and TRBJ1-1; D call uncertain. CDR1 is GTSNPN, CDR2 SVGIG, per germline (reference sequence). The CDR3 covers 14 residues. V lost 0 bases, J lost 5 bases, and 13 bases lay in between. CDR3 loop: CAWSVPWPGTEAFF. In DNA, the CDR3 is TGTGCCTGGAGTGTACCCTGGCCGGGAACTGAAGCTTTCTTT.

This clonotype was counted between two and nine times. J is TRBJ2-1 and V is TRBV5-1; 16 nucleotides line up with TRBD2. V lost 4 bases to trimming and J lost 8 bases; unmatched junction nucleotides: 12. The CDR3 covers 18 residues. CDR1 and CDR2 from the germline V gene are SGHRS and YFSETQ. The CDR3 nucleotides are TGCGCCAGCAGCAGGGGACTAGCGGGGGGGCTTGTAGTCGATGAGCAGTTCTTC. This sequence encodes CASSRGLAGGLVVDEQFF.

The V gene is TRBV20-1, the J gene TRBJ2-2, with D perhaps TRBD1 (5 bases). The CDR3 is made up of 14 amino acids. V was clipped by 0 bases and J by 5 bases, with 10 bases between them. The germline V gene encodes CDR1 DFQATT and CDR2 SNEGSKA (reference sequence). In DNA form, the CDR3 reads TGCAGTGCTAGAGATCGCCAGGGTACCGGGGAGCTGTTTTTT. Translating gives CSARDRQGTGELFF.

The chain couples TRBV5-1 to TRBJ2-3, with D tentatively TRBD1 or TRBD2 (7 bases each). With 5 bases removed from V and 9 bases from J, the gap between germline ends came to 22 bases. The germline V gene encodes CDR1 SGHRS and CDR2 YFSETQ. The CDR3 extends over 15 amino acids. The CDR3 nucleotides are TGCGCCAGCAGTTTTTCCAGACAGGGAGGGGGAACGCAGTATTTT. Translating it yields CASSFSRQGGGTQYF.

This clonotype was observed at least ten times. V is TRBV12-3 or TRBV12-4 and J is TRBJ1-5; no definite D call. This CDR3 is built from 15 residues. The germline V and J ends were trimmed by 0 bases and 4 bases, with 10 bases remaining between them. The CDR3 loop is CASSLADSGNQPQHF. CDR3 DNA: TGTGCCAGCAGTTTAGCTGACTCGGGGAATCAGCCCCAGCATTTT.

The chain carries TRBV10-3 and TRBJ1-5; 9 bases align to TRBD1. The CDR3 runs to 14 residues. The germline V gene encodes CDR1 ENHRY and CDR2 SYGVKD. J gave up 4 bases and V 4 bases, and 2 bases lay outside the gene matches. CDR3 in amino acids: CAISATGGNQPQHF. Written as DNA, the CDR3 is TGTGCCATCAGTGCGACAGGGGGTAATCAGCCCCAGCATTTT.

The chain employs TRBV6-6 and TRBJ2-5, with D possibly TRBD1 on 6 matching bases. The CDR3 runs to 13 residues. V was pared by 2 bases and J by 5 bases, with 9 bases between. Germline loops: CDR1 MNHNY, CDR2 SVGAGI (reference sequence). Written as DNA, the CDR3 is TGTGCCAGCAGTTACCAGGGGCGGGAGACCCAGTACTTC. Its protein is CASSYQGRETQYF.

This sequence joins TRBV5-1 and TRBJ1-1, with D hard to call. CDR1 SGHRS and CDR2 YFSETQ come from the germline V gene. This CDR3 is built from 14 residues. The V end lost 4 bases, the J end lost 5 bases, and 15 bases lay between the germline ends. CDR3 region: CASSLRTPGTEAFF. CDR3 nucleotide sequence: TGCGCCAGCAGCCTCCGGACCCCGGGGACTGAAGCTTTCTTT. Based on the CDR3 plus reference TRBV5-1 and TRBJ1-1, the full variable domain is KAGVTQTPRYLIKTRGQQVTLSCSPISGHRSVSWYQQTPGQGLQFLFEYFSETQRNKGNFPGRFSGRQFSNSRSEMNVSTLELGDSALYLCASSLRTPGTEAFFGQGTRLTVV.

In DNA form, the CDR3 reads TGCGCCAGCAGCCAGAGAAGGGGCACAGATACGCAGTATTTT. Its translation is CASSQRRGTDTQYF. This chain uses TRBV4-3 with TRBJ2-3; D unclear. Germline V lookup: CDR1 LGHNA, CDR2 YSLEER. Trimming pared 3 bases from V and 1 base from J, leaving 8 bases between. There are 14 residues in the CDR3.

V and J are TRBV5-5 and TRBJ1-5; no clear D. There are 13 residues in the CDR3. Trimming left V 3 bases short and J 4 bases short, with 8 bases between. Germline values: CDR1 SGHKS, CDR2 YYEKEE (reference sequence). For the CDR3, the DNA is TGTGCCAGCAGCTGGGCCGGGAATCAGCCCCAGCATTTT. Amino acid sequence: CASSWAGNQPQHF.

This clonotype has only a few counts. J is TRBJ1-1 and V is TRBV5-1; D gene uncertain. Trimming stripped 3 bases from V and 3 bases from J, with 6 bases between. The CDR3 length is 12 residues. Per germline, CDR1 SGHRS and CDR2 YFSETQ. DNA of the CDR3: TGCGCCAGCAGCTCCGGCTACACTGAAGCTTTCTTT. This gives the protein CASSSGYTEAFF.

The chain employs TRBV7-9 and TRBJ2-7; D is uncertain. Germline loops: CDR1 SEHNR, CDR2 FQNEAQ (reference sequence). V gave up 4 bases and J gave up 2 bases, with 18 bases separating them. The CDR3 totals 16 residues. This CDR3 reads CASSSGWGNRAYEQYF. The CDR3 nucleotides are TGTGCCAGCAGCTCCGGCTGGGGAAATAGGGCCTACGAGCAGTACTTC.

Ten or more counts support this clonotype. This chain uses TRBV2 with TRBJ2-3; possible D gene TRBD1, 5 bases. The germline CDR1 and CDR2 sequences are SNHLY and FYNNEI. The CDR3 is 14 residues long. The V gene lost 4 bases and the J gene lost 6 bases, with 14 bases spanning the gap. The CDR3, as DNA: TGTGCCAGCAGTGGGGGCAGGCCTCCGGATACGCAGTATTTT. It codes for CASSGGRPPDTQYF.

This clonotype was observed many times. The chain employs TRBV4-3 and TRBJ2-7, with 11 positions matching TRBD1. Germline CDR1 and CDR2: LGHNA and YSLEER. The CDR3 runs 16 residues. Trimming removed 3 bases from V and 5 bases from J; junction bases left unmatched: 9. CDR3 DNA: TGCGCCAGCAGCCAGATAACGGGACAGGGGGGGGACGAGCAGTACTTC. Its protein is CASSQITGQGGDEQYF.

This chain uses TRBV4-3 with TRBJ2-7; D gene ambiguous. Trimming pared 1 base from V and 2 bases from J, leaving 9 bases between. Per germline, CDR1 LGHNA and CDR2 YSLEER. The CDR3 runs 14 residues. CDR3 in amino acids: CASSQGVSTYEQYF. DNA of the CDR3: TGCGCCAGCAGCCAAGGTGTCAGCACCTACGAGCAGTACTTC.